One and the same sample provided the 5 T cell receptor beta chains below, sequenced in a study of cytomegalovirus exposure and HLA in healthy donors. Use of 60 Vbeta and 13 Jbeta primers characterized the PCR. This table comes from immunoSEQ multiplex PCR, and its TCRdb copy is limited to in-frame clones, with some not included. The sample holds about 20,000 clones. The source material was PBMCs. The receptors were gathered from a man aged 55 to 70 in good health and CMV-seropositive.

This rearrangement joins TRBV5-6 to TRBJ1-4; possibly TRBD1 for D (6 bases). Germline CDR1 reads SGHDT; CDR2 reads YYEEEE. V was clipped by 0 bases and J by 5 bases, with 8 bases between them. This CDR3 spans 14 amino acids. The CDR3 reads CASSLGGLNEKLFF. The CDR3 DNA is TGTGCCAGCAGCTTGGGGGGGCTGAATGAAAAACTGTTTTTT.

The V and J genes are TRBV12-5 and TRBJ1-5, with 7 bases identical to TRBD1. This CDR3 has 14 residues. Germline CDR1 LGHNT, CDR2 FRNRAP. V gave up 3 bases and J gave up 6 bases; unmatched junction bases: 5. The CDR3 nucleotides read TGTGCTAGTGGTTTCTCACAGGGGCGTCAGCCCCAGCATTTT. Translation gives CASGFSQGRQPQHF.

This chain connects TRBV7-2 to TRBJ2-3; tentative D call: TRBD2 (5 bases). V lost 4 bases and J lost 3, with 14 bases in between. The germline V gene encodes CDR1 SGHTA and CDR2 FQGNSA. The CDR3 is 15 residues long. The CDR3 sequence: CASSSQTRTTDTQYF. The CDR3 DNA follows: TGTGCCAGCAGCTCCCAAACCCGGACTACAGATACGCAGTATTTT. The full variable domain, with the rest looked up from reference TRBV7-2 and TRBJ2-3, is GAGVSQSPSNKVTEKGKDVELRCDPISGHTALYWYRQSLGQGLEFLIYFQGNSAPDKSGLPSDRFSAERTGGSVSTLTIQRTQQEDSAVYLCASSSQTRTTDTQYFGPGTRLTVL.

The chain recombines TRBV29-1 with TRBJ1-2; 11 bases agree with TRBD1. Trimming cost V 5 bases and J 4 bases; bases outside gene matches: 9. This CDR3 is 15 amino acids long. CDR1 and CDR2 from the germline V gene are SQVTM and ANQGSEA. For the CDR3, the DNA is TGCAGCGTTCTGGGACAGGGGGGCTTTAGCTATGGCTACACCTTC. As protein: CSVLGQGGFSYGYTF.

The rearrangement joins TRBV30 to TRBJ2-2; 10 bases agree with TRBD1. The ends lost 7 bases at V and 6 bases at J; junction bases unmatched: 5. Germline-derived CDR1 and CDR2 are GTSNPN and SVGIG (reference sequence). This CDR3 comprises 13 residues. The CDR3 bases are TGTGCCTATGGGACAGGGGTGGCCGGGGAGCTGTTTTTT. Its translation: CAYGTGVAGELFF. The full variable domain, in which reference TRBV30 and TRBJ2-2 provide the parts outside the CDR3, is SQTIHQWPATLVQPVGSPLSLECTVEGTSNPNLYWYRQAAGRGLQLLFYSVGIGQISSEVPQNLSASRPQDRQFILSSKKLLLSDSGFYLCAYGTGVAGELFFGEGSRLTVL.